Below, one TCR beta chain is given with its context. Antigen: not known. This entry belongs to a study of beta chain features in type 1 diabetes. This CDR3 region has 12 residues. CDR1 and CDR2 (germline): GTSNPN, SVGIG (reference sequence). The ends were cut back, 0 bases at V and 7 bases at J, with 9 bases in the middle. Points from the study as a whole: Naive, central memory and Treg TCRB repertoires seemed to resemble each other more closely in patients than they did in healthy donors. cDNA sequencing could over-represent cells with high TCR expression. Shortening that was moderate but significant affected the TCRB CDR3s of Type 1 diabetes patients in all four CD4+ subsets.

TCRB transcripts that were expressed got sequenced, as all of the isolated RNA had been reverse transcribed. Sequencing used immunoSEQ multiplex PCR; TCRdb keeps in-frame clones, though not all of them. This table holds 600,000 to 700,000 clones, roughly 13% found once. The chain has TRBV30 and TRBJ1-1, with unresolved D. Sequenced sample: naive CD4+ T cells from blood. The TCR sequence derives from a man between 18 and 35 years old with type 1 diabetes. The chain's CDR3 is CAWSVGPFEAFF. Written as DNA, the CDR3 is TGTGCCTGGAGTGTAGGGCCCTTTGAAGCTTTCTTT.